The sequence of this T cell receptor (beta chain) was determined in a study of OX40 agonist ivuxolimab in advanced cancers. CDR3 length equals 14 residues. In germline, CDR1 is KGHSH, CDR2 LQKENI. V was shortened by 3 bases and J by 3 bases, with 12 bases between the two germline ends. Broader study findings: A proportion of nonresponders additionally exhibited low normalized T-cell clonal expansion.

Repertoires were generated with immunoSEQ multiplex PCR, while TCRdb's copy carries only in-frame clones and drops some. The data show tens of thousands of clones, roughly 84% seen once. Points on this clone: What it binds is unknown.

The source is an adult with an advanced solid tumor such as melanoma, head and neck, liver or kidney cancer. This chain uses TRBV18 with TRBJ2-7, with D possibly TRBD2 on 6 matching bases. Here the sequenced sample was CD4+ or CD8+ T cells sorted from blood, taken in a trial of the OX40 agonist ivuxolimab. The CDR3 DNA is TGTGCCAGCTCACCGGTAACGGGACTCTACGAGCAGTACTTC. Protein product: CASSPVTGLYEQYF.